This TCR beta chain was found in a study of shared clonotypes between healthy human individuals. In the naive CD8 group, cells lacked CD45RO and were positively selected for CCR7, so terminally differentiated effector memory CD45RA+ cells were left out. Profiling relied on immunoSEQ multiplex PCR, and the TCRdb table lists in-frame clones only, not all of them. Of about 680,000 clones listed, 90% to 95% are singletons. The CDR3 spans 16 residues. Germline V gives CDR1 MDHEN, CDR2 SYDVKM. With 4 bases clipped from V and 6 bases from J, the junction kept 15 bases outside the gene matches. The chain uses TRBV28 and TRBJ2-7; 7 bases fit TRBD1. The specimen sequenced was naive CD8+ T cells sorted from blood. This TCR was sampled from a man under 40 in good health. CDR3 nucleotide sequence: TGTGCCAGCAGTTCCCTGACAGGGTTGGTCGGCCTCGAGCAGTACTTC. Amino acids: CASSSLTGLVGLEQYF.